The sequence of this T cell receptor beta chain was determined in a study of blood T cell repertoires in COVID-19. Overall study context: Specimens from acute and convalescent COVID-19 originated in the United States, Italy and Spain.

Produced via immunoSEQ multiplex PCR; TCRdb's table is partial and in-frame only. The data hold 110,000 to 150,000 clones, with more than 75% observed a single time. Per the germline V gene, CDR1 is SGDLS and CDR2 is YYNGEE. The CDR3 runs 16 residues. V was pared by 0 bases and J by 2 bases, with 6 bases of the junction left unmatched. V is TRBV9 and J is TRBJ2-7; 9 bases line up with TRBD2. Sample: peripheral blood. This clonotype was obtained from a man in his sixties with acute or convalescent COVID-19. CDR3 coding DNA: TGTGCCAGCAGCGTAGGCCTTGGCGGGAGGGCCTACGAGCAGTACTTC. Encoded protein: CASSVGLGGRAYEQYF. Full variable domain (remainder filled in from reference TRBV9 and TRBJ2-7): DSGVTQTPKHLITATGQRVTLRCSPRSGDLSVYWYQQSLDQGLQFLIQYYNGEERAKGNILERFSAQQFPDLHSELNLSSLELGDSALYFCASSVGLGGRAYEQYFGPGTRLTVT.